Below are 3 T cell receptor beta chains sequenced from a single sample in a study of T-cell reconstitution after alpha-beta-depleted transplantation in children. It was with unique molecular identifiers that the TCRbeta library was prepared. TCRdb re-called the PCR reads with MiXCR, one entry per CDR3 protein. The top ten hold approximately 27% of the sample, which has 45,000 to 55,000 distinct CDR3 sequences, about a tenth seen once. Source: PBMCs, mostly from graft donor cells, taken 60 days after TCRalphabeta/CD19-depleted stem cell transplant. The receptor set was obtained from a male patient under 10 years old who had a stem cell transplant for chronic granulomatous disease, so the T cells may come from the graft donor.

This clonotype was seen ten or more times. The genes are TRBV6-2 or TRBV6-3 and TRBJ2-5, with D tentatively TRBD1 or TRBD2 (5 bases each). The CDR3 has 17 amino acids. V gave up 1 base and J gave up 1 base, with 16 bases separating them. CDR1 MNHEY and CDR2 SVGEGT come from the germline V gene. The CDR3 region is CASSYWGTARGQETQYF. The CDR3 DNA reads TGTGCCAGCAGTTACTGGGGGACCGCCCGGGGCCAAGAGACCCAGTACTTC.

Only a few counts were recorded for this clonotype. This chain uses TRBV27 with TRBJ2-1; TRBD1 matches at 10 bases. CDR3 size: 14 residues. V shed 5 bases, J shed 10 bases, and the junction held 8 bases outside the gene matches. Germline lookup yields CDR1 MNHEY and CDR2 SMNVEV (reference sequence). CDR3 bases: TGTGCCAGCAGTCCTAAGACAGGGGGCAAGGAGCAGTTCTTC. Its protein is CASSPKTGGKEQFF.

In this sample, this clonotype turned up many times. V usage is TRBV19 and J usage is TRBJ2-7; the D gene could be TRBD1 or TRBD2 (5 bases each). Looked up from germline, CDR1 is LNHDA and CDR2 is SQIVND (reference sequence). Trimming stripped 2 bases from V and 0 bases from J, with 14 bases between. The CDR3 is made up of 16 amino acids. Here the CDR3 DNA reads TGTGCCAGTAGTATAAAGGGACCGTACCTCTCCTACGAGCAGTACTTC. Translating gives CASSIKGPYLSYEQYF.